These 3 T cell receptor beta chains were all obtained from the same sample, sequenced in a study of cytomegalovirus exposure and HLA in healthy donors. A multiplex PCR was run with 60 Vbeta primers and 13 Jbeta primers. The method was immunoSEQ multiplex PCR; TCRdb's version includes in-frame clones alone and lacks a portion of them. This table holds around 110,000 clones, 81% found once. Material for sequencing was PBMCs. Source of these receptors: a woman in her twenties or thirties in good health and CMV-seronegative.

This clone was observed a few times. As DNA, the CDR3 is TGCGCCAGCAGCTTGGCCGCGACAGGTCGGGAGACCCAGTACTTC. Protein: CASSLAATGRETQYF. The genes are TRBV5-1 and TRBJ2-5, with TRBD1 as a possible D gene (6 bases). The germline CDR1 and CDR2 sequences are SGHRS and YFSETQ. The CDR3 totals 15 residues. V dropped 0 bases and J dropped 5 bases, with 14 bases sitting between them.

There are many counts of this clone. CDR3 residues: CASSQDRTSGGELFF. As DNA, the CDR3 is TGTGCCAGCAGCCAAGATCGGACTAGCGGGGGGGAGCTGTTTTTT. The gene calls are TRBV4-2 and TRBJ2-2, with TRBD2 matching over 11 bases. This CDR3 has 15 amino acids. The J segment lost 8 bases and the V segment lost 0 bases, leaving 2 bases of the junction unmatched. Germline-derived CDR1 and CDR2 are LGHNA and YNFKEQ.

V is TRBV18 and J is TRBJ2-1, with 12 bases that match TRBD2. The CDR3 extends over 17 amino acids. The V gene end was trimmed by 2 bases and the J gene end by 9 bases; junction bases not matched to a gene: 11. The germline V gene encodes CDR1 KGHSH and CDR2 LQKENI. CDR3 DNA sequence: TGTGCCAGCTCACCAAGGTCAGGACTAGCGGGATTGGTTGAGCAGTTCTTC. Protein: CASSPRSGLAGLVEQFF.